This T cell receptor beta chain was sequenced during a study of T cell responses to AZD1222 COVID-19 vaccine. This clone was seen more than once but under ten times. Libraries were prepared by immunoSEQ multiplex PCR; TCRdb keeps only in-frame clonotypes and omits some of them. Altogether some 70,000 clones are present, roughly 82% being singletons, with the ten largest covering roughly 5.4%. CDR1 and CDR2 from the germline V gene are SQVTM and ANQGSEA. The V end lost 4 bases, the J end lost 1 base, and 10 bases lay between the germline ends. The CDR3 has 13 residues. This receptor was obtained from an adult in good health. The sequencing here drew on peripheral blood, taken on day 0 of AZD1222 vaccination. The chain recombines TRBV29-1 with TRBJ1-1, with TRBD1 as a possible D gene (6 bases). CDR3 in DNA: TGCAGCGTTGGTTTAGGGGGGAACACTGAAGCTTTCTTT. It codes for CSVGLGGNTEAFF.